Listed here are 8 T cell receptor beta chains from one sample, sequenced in a study of T cells after yellow fever vaccination. TCRdb passed the 5' RACE reads through MiXCR, listing each CDR3 protein once. The table lists under 200,000 distinct CDR3 sequences, about 7% of them singletons. The sample consisted of CD4+ T cells sorted from PBMCs, taken 4 to 6 days after the first yellow fever vaccination. Receptors originate from a man between 18 and 29 years old who received the YFV17D yellow fever vaccine.

The J gene is TRBJ1-1, the V gene TRBV6-5; a weak D match, TRBD1 (6 bases). The germline V gene encodes CDR1 MNHEY and CDR2 SVGAGI. V was trimmed by 5 bases and J by 5 bases, leaving 15 bases between them. The CDR3 sequence is 14 residues long. CDR3 bases: TGTGCCAGCAGTACCGATGGAGGGGGGACTGAAGCTTTCTTT. Translation: CASSTDGGGTEAFF.

The CDR3 region is CSARDVLEYQETQYF. Written as DNA, the CDR3 is TGCAGTGCTAGAGATGTCCTGGAGTACCAAGAGACCCAGTACTTC. V usage is TRBV20-1 and J usage is TRBJ2-5; D remains unclear. Deletions cut 0 bases from V and 0 bases from J, with 11 bases between. Germline V gene data show CDR1 as DFQATT and CDR2 as SNEGSKA (reference sequence). This CDR3 is 15 amino acids long.

J is TRBJ1-1 and V is TRBV6-1, with D perhaps matching TRBD1 (5 bases). Germline CDR1 reads MNHNS; CDR2 reads SASEGT. Trimming shortened V by 5 bases and J by 6 bases, and 22 bases separated the two germline ends. There are 16 residues in the CDR3. The CDR3 protein is CASSRETAKNGAEAFF. CDR3 nucleotides: TGTGCCAGCAGTCGGGAGACAGCGAAGAATGGGGCTGAAGCTTTCTTT.

This clonotype has ten or more counts. CDR3 sequence: CASSQGTNEQFF. The DNA of the CDR3 is TGTGCCAGCAGCCAGGGGACGAATGAGCAGTTCTTC. The chain couples TRBV14 to TRBJ2-1, with D tentatively TRBD1 or TRBD2 (5 bases each). This CDR3 spans 12 amino acids. The V and J ends lost 3 bases and 7 bases respectively, with 7 bases between them. Germline V gives CDR1 SGHDN, CDR2 FVKESK.

This clonotype was seen a few times. The V call is TRBV12-3 or TRBV12-4, the J call TRBJ2-2; D unresolved. The CDR3 spans 12 residues. The ends were cut back, 1 base at V and 8 bases at J, with 5 bases in the middle. The CDR3 is CASSLGRGELFF. The CDR3 DNA is TGTGCCAGCAGTTTAGGGAGAGGGGAGCTGTTTTTT.

V and J are TRBV27 and TRBJ1-6; 8 bases are shared with TRBD1. Germline trimming cut 5 bases from V and 1 base from J; bases unmatched to any gene: 7. The CDR3 runs 17 residues. Germline V gene sequence: CDR1 MNHEY, CDR2 SMNVEV (reference sequence). CDR3 region: CASSPRQGNSYNSPLHF. The DNA of the CDR3 is TGTGCCAGCAGTCCAAGACAGGGGAATTCCTATAATTCACCCCTCCACTTT.

This clonotype showed up many times. The chain employs TRBV5-4 and TRBJ2-3; D possibly corresponds to TRBD1 (6 bases). Trimming took off 5 bases at V and 2 bases at J, with 9 bases between the two ends. The germline V gene has CDR1 SGHNT and CDR2 YYREEE (reference sequence). This CDR3 is 13 amino acids long. CDR3 region: CASRTGPTDTQYF. The CDR3 DNA is TGTGCCAGCAGGACAGGCCCCACAGATACGCAGTATTTT.

This clonotype was recorded at least ten times. The chain recombines TRBV3-1 with TRBJ1-1; weak D call: TRBD1 (5 bases). Trimming removed 5 bases from V and 0 bases from J, with 16 bases in between. CDR1 is LGHDT and CDR2 is YNNKEL in the germline V gene (reference sequence). This CDR3 has 16 amino acids. CDR3 sequence: CASSWGGSGMNTEAFF. The CDR3 DNA reads TGTGCCAGCAGCTGGGGGGGATCGGGTATGAACACTGAAGCTTTCTTT. Filled out from reference TRBV3-1 and TRBJ1-1, the complete variable domain reads DTAVSQTPKYLVTQMGNDKSIKCEQNLGHDTMYWYKQDSKKFLKIMFSYNNKELIINETVPNRFSPKSPDKAHLNLHINSLELGDSAVYFCASSWGGSGMNTEAFFGQGTRLTVV.